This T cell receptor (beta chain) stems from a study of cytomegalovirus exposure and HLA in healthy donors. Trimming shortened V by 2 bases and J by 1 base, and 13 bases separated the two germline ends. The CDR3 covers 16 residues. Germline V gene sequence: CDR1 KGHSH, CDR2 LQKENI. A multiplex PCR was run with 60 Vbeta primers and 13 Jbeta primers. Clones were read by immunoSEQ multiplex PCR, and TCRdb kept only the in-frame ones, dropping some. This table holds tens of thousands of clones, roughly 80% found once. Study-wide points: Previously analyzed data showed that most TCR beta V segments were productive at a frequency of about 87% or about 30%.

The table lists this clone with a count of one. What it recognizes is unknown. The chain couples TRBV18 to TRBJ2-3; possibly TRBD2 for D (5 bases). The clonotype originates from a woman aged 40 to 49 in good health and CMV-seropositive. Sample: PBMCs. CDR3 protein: CASSPSSGSGTDTQYF. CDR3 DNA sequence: TGTGCCAGCTCACCATCCTCGGGGTCGGGCACAGATACGCAGTATTTT. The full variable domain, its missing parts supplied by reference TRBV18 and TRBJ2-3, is NAGVMQNPRHLVRRRGQEARLRCSPMKGHSHVYWYRQLPEEGLKFMVYLQKENIIDESGMPKERFSAEFPKEGPSILRIQQVVRGDSAAYFCASSPSSGSGTDTQYFGPGTRLTVL.